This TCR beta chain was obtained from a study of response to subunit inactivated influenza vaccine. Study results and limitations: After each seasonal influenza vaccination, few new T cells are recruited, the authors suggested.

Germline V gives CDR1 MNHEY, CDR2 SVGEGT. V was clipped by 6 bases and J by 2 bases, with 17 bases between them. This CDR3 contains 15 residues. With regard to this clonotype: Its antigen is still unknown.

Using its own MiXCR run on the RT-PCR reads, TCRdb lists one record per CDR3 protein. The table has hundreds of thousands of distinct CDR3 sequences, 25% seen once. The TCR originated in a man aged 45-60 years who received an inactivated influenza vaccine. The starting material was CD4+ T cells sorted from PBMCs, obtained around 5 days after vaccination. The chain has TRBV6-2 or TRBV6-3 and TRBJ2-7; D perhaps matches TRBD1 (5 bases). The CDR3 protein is CASRPLQGRTYEQYF. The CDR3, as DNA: TGTGCCAGCAGACCCCTGCAGGGAAGGACCTACGAGCAGTACTTC.